Reported below is one T cell receptor beta chain. Its antigen is unknown. The data derive from a study of CD8 T cells in Susac syndrome. Findings of the study overall: Acknowledgment was made by the study that its TCR sequencing and HLA analysis involved a relatively small number of individuals.

V lost 1 base and J 0 bases, leaving 6 bases between the germline ends. Germline V gene lookup returns CDR1 SGHVS and CDR2 FQNEAQ. The CDR3 consists of 14 residues. Negative isolation was applied to CD8+ and CD4+ T cells, and FACS enrichment was applied to TEMRA cells. It was with random hexamers that about 0.45 to 1 ug RNA was reverse transcribed. One entry per CDR3 protein, called by TCRdb with MiXCR from the immunoSEQ multiplex PCR reads. The sample yields 150,000 to 200,000 distinct CDR3 sequences, roughly 95% seen once. The chain recombines TRBV7-8 with TRBJ1-1; no clear D gene. The sample taken for sequencing was CD4+ T cells from PBMCs. The TCR comes from a human donor with multiple sclerosis. DNA for the CDR3: TGTGCCAGCAGCTTAGGGAGGGTGAACACTGAAGCTTTCTTT. It translates to CASSLGRVNTEAFF.